This T cell receptor (beta chain) is drawn from a study of shared clonotypes between healthy human individuals. Study-wide points: Around 5.4% of naive CD4 clonotypes were common to a few donors.

Concerning this clone: Its specificity is not known. Other nucleotide sequences in the sample specify the same CDR3.

This CDR3 has 11 residues. The V and J ends lost 3 bases and 8 bases respectively, with 4 bases between them. Germline assignment: CDR1 MDHEN and CDR2 SYDVKM. Sequencing was performed with immunoSEQ multiplex PCR; in TCRdb, only in-frame clones are kept and a portion is missing. Among around 1.1 million clones listed, about 80% were seen once. The V and J genes are TRBV28 and TRBJ2-2, with no clear D. Sequencing was done on a sample of memory CD4+ T cells from PBMCs. Subset in this sample: CD45RA-negative fraction. The TCR comes from a man aged 18 to 35 in good health. Some clones in this sample may be carry-over from other donors' samples. CDR3 in amino acids: CASSLAGELFF. The CDR3 coding sequence is TGTGCCAGCAGTTTGGCTGGGGAGCTGTTTTTT.